This T cell receptor (beta chain) was sequenced during a study of blood T cell repertoires in COVID-19. The overall study: Donors in the United States, Italy and Spain gave samples during acute or convalescent COVID-19.

Germline CDR1 reads SGHTA; CDR2 reads FQGTGA. Unmatched junction bases numbered 2, after V lost 1 base and J lost 0 bases. CDR3 size: 15 residues. Per the original methods: For nucleated cells, counts were estimated from reference gene primer amplification. Generated by immunoSEQ multiplex PCR, the TCRdb table keeps only in-frame clones and is missing some. The D gene and trimming were derived from the DNA, and the V and J assignments and clone size from that table. The sample yields more than 150,000 clones, more than 75% seen once. The sequence came from a man aged 40-50 years with active or convalescent COVID-19. The specimen sequenced was peripheral blood. V is TRBV7-3 and J is TRBJ1-1; 7 nucleotides align to TRBD1. CDR3 amino acids: CASSLMDRLNTEAFF. Here the CDR3 DNA reads TGTGCCAGCAGCTTAATGGACAGGTTGAACACTGAAGCTTTCTTT.